The T cell receptor (beta chain) described here comes from a study of blood T cell repertoires in COVID-19. Overall study: T cells, B-cell-depleted T cells, or PBMCs supplied cDNA or gDNA.

CDR1 is SEHNR, CDR2 FQNEAQ, per germline (reference sequence). Trimming cost V 1 base and J 9 bases, with 9 bases left between them. The CDR3 runs to 12 residues. This table comes from immunoSEQ multiplex PCR, and its TCRdb copy is limited to in-frame clones, with some not included. The profile shows 70,000 or so clones, around 90% of them singletons. The source is a man in his fifties or sixties with acute or convalescent COVID-19. The sequenced material came from peripheral blood. V is TRBV7-9 and J is TRBJ1-2; unclear D gene. This CDR3 is CASSLGTVSYTF. The CDR3 nucleotides are TGTGCCAGCAGCTTAGGCACAGTTAGCTACACCTTC.